This T cell receptor beta chain was recovered during a study of shared clonotypes between healthy human individuals. The method was immunoSEQ multiplex PCR; TCRdb's version includes in-frame clones alone and lacks a portion of them. The sample yields around 2.1 million clones, 95% seen once. V was clipped by 6 bases and J by 5 bases, with 8 bases between them. Germline V gene sequence: CDR1 MDHEN, CDR2 SYDVKM. The CDR3 runs to 12 residues. The chain employs TRBV28 and TRBJ1-3; D is unclear. This TCR was recovered from a man younger than 35 in good health. Sample: naive CD4+ T cells sorted from blood. Subset meaning: CD45RA+ positively selected. The CDR3 coding sequence is TGTGCCAGCAGCCAACACAGAAACACCATATATTTT. It yields the protein CASSQHRNTIYF. Variable domain in full (rest from reference TRBV28 and TRBJ1-3): DVKVTQSSRYLVKRTGEKVFLECVQDMDHENMFWYRQDPGLGLRLIYFSYDVKMKEKGDIPEGYSVSREKKERFSLILESASTNQTSMYLCASSQHRNTIYFGEGSWLTVV.